Listed here are 15 T cell receptor beta chains from one sample, sequenced in a study of T cell responses to AZD1222 COVID-19 vaccine (dated by TCRdb to 2020 to 2023). The sample's time point label is to be understood as: baseline before first vaccination. Receptor libraries were prepared by the immunoSEQ multiplex PCR assay. The table was pulled from immuneACCESS by TCRdb, which kept in-frame rearrangements only. Such tables lose some clones; where checked, under half of the loss comes from unresolved V genes, and the rest has no known cause. The sample table lists approximately 140,000 clones, 94% of them with a count of one. The top ten constitute about 1.3% of the sample. This sample comprised peripheral blood, obtained on day 0 of AZD1222 vaccination. The receptors were gathered from an adult in good health.

The chain couples TRBV19 to TRBJ1-1; D unresolved. Trimming shortened V by 4 bases and J by 7 bases, and 13 bases separated the two germline ends. The germline V gene encodes CDR1 LNHDA and CDR2 SQIVND (reference sequence). The CDR3 spans 13 residues. The CDR3, as DNA: TGTGCCAGTAGTACCCCTGGTCCGCTTGAAGCTTTCTTT. Protein sequence: CASSTPGPLEAFF.

The gene calls are TRBV28 and TRBJ2-7, with D tentatively TRBD2 (6 bases). CDR1 and CDR2 (germline): MDHEN, SYDVKM. CDR3 length equals 14 residues. V was cut by 3 bases and J by 2 bases, with 11 bases left in between. The CDR3, as DNA: TGTGCCAGCAGTTTCGAGGGACTCCCCTACGAGCAGTACGTC. Translating gives CASSFEGLPYEQYV.

The rearrangement joins TRBV13 to TRBJ2-2; D unresolved. Germline V lookup: CDR1 PRHDT, CDR2 FYEKMQ (reference sequence). This CDR3 contains 16 residues. V was pared by 1 base and J by 0 bases, with 9 bases between. The CDR3 DNA reads TGTGCCAGCAGCTTAGCACCTAAAGCGAACACCGGGGAGCTGTTTTTT. Translated, it gives CASSLAPKANTGELFF. Filled out from reference TRBV13 and TRBJ2-2, the complete variable domain reads AAGVIQSPRHLIKEKRETATLKCYPIPRHDTVYWYQQGPGQDPQFLISFYEKMQSDKGSIPDRFSAQQFSDYHSELNMSSLELGDSALYFCASSLAPKANTGELFFGEGSRLTVL.

The chain recombines TRBV2 with TRBJ2-1, with D possibly being TRBD2 (6 bases). V dropped 3 bases and J dropped 6 bases, with 15 bases sitting between them. Germline loops: CDR1 SNHLY, CDR2 FYNNEI. This CDR3 comprises 15 residues. CDR3 region: CASSDGTSALNEQFF. The CDR3 nucleotides are TGTGCCAGCAGTGATGGGACTTCAGCCCTCAATGAGCAGTTCTTC. The entire variable domain, with the rest obtained from reference TRBV2 and TRBJ2-1, is as follows: EPEVTQTPSHQVTQMGQEVILRCVPISNHLYFYWYRQILGQKVEFLVSFYNNEISEKSEIFDDQFSVERPDGSNFTLKIRSTKLEDSAMYFCASSDGTSALNEQFFGPGTRLTVL.

This clone was recorded only once. This chain joins TRBV6-1 and TRBJ1-4; D is uncertain. V shed 1 base and J shed 4 bases, with 7 bases lying between them. In germline, CDR1 is MNHNS, CDR2 SASEGT. CDR3 length equals 14 residues. The CDR3 DNA follows: TGTGCCAGCAGTGAAGGAGGTTTTAATGAAAAACTGTTTTTT. Its protein is CASSEGGFNEKLFF.

This rearrangement joins TRBV9 to TRBJ2-1; no firm D call. Germline CDR1 and CDR2: SGDLS and YYNGEE. The CDR3 sequence is 15 residues long. The V end was cut by 2 bases, the J end by 0 bases, with 9 bases between. The CDR3 DNA sequence: TGTGCCAGCAGCGTCTACGTTACCTCCTACAATGAGCAGTTCTTC. It yields the protein CASSVYVTSYNEQFF.

The rearrangement links TRBV4-2 to TRBJ1-4; D possibly corresponds to TRBD1 (6 bases). The CDR3 covers 16 residues. Deletions cut 5 bases from V and 11 bases from J, with 24 bases between. The germline V gene has CDR1 LGHNA and CDR2 YNFKEQ. CDR3 protein: CASSFSGGLGELKLFF. CDR3 in DNA: TGTGCCAGCAGCTTTTCGGGGGGGCTAGGAGAGTTGAAACTGTTTTTT.

J is TRBJ1-2 and V is TRBV7-9, with D perhaps matching TRBD1 (6 bases). Germline CDR1 and CDR2: SEHNR and FQNEAQ (reference sequence). Trimming took off 6 bases at V and 5 bases at J, with 10 bases between the two ends. This CDR3 has 12 residues. CDR3 sequence (DNA): TGTGCCAGCAGTGTAGGGGGTTATGGCTACACCTTC. It translates to CASSVGGYGYTF.

The table lists this clone with a count of one. J is TRBJ1-2 and V is TRBV21-1. TRBV21-1 is listed as a pseudogene. The CDR3 covers 14 residues. This CDR3 is CASSNRSGNYGYTF. CDR3 nucleotides: TGTGCCAGCAGCAATAGAAGTGGGAACTATGGCTACACCTTC.

The chain recombines TRBV7-9 with TRBJ1-5; maybe TRBD1 (5 bases). The V end lost 1 base, the J end lost 6 bases, and 7 bases lay between the germline ends. In germline, CDR1 is SEHNR, CDR2 FQNEAQ (reference sequence). The CDR3 consists of 13 residues. CDR3: CASSLDGGQPQHF. CDR3 sequence (DNA): TGTGCCAGCAGCTTAGACGGGGGTCAGCCCCAGCATTTT.

The chain has TRBV5-1 and TRBJ1-1; D gene ambiguous. The CDR3 is 14 residues long. V lost 0 bases to trimming and J lost 2 bases, with 8 bases between them. The germline V gene has CDR1 SGHRS and CDR2 YFSETQ. CDR3 residues: CASSLDSTNTEAFF. DNA of the CDR3: TGCGCCAGCAGCTTGGACAGTACTAACACTGAAGCTTTCTTT.

The chain has TRBV6-4 and TRBJ1-1; possibly TRBD1 for D (5 bases). The germline V and J ends were trimmed by 5 bases and 4 bases, with 11 bases remaining between them. The CDR3 sequence is 13 residues long. Germline CDR1 reads MRHNA; CDR2 reads SNTAGT. The CDR3 loop is CASSLSQGTEAFF. The DNA of the CDR3 is TGTGCCAGCAGTCTATCTCAGGGCACTGAAGCTTTCTTT.

The V gene is TRBV2, the J gene TRBJ2-7; D is uncertain. The CDR3 is 14 residues long. CDR1 SNHLY and CDR2 FYNNEI come from the germline V gene. Trimming took off 5 bases at V and 6 bases at J, with 17 bases between the two ends. CDR3 protein: CASSRLPFSSEQYV. For the CDR3, the DNA is TGTGCCAGCAGTAGGTTACCCTTCTCGTCCGAGCAGTACGTC.

This chain links TRBV2 with TRBJ1-2, with TRBD1 as a possible D gene (6 bases). This CDR3 comprises 14 residues. Germline V gene sequence: CDR1 SNHLY, CDR2 FYNNEI. Deletions cut 1 base from V and 4 bases from J, with 10 bases between. The CDR3 protein is CASSEGGGAYGYTF. The CDR3 DNA reads TGTGCCAGCAGTGAAGGTGGGGGGGCCTATGGCTACACCTTC.

J is TRBJ1-2 and V is TRBV19; possible D gene TRBD1, 5 bases. This CDR3 is built from 13 residues. Between the trimmed V and J ends, which lost 10 bases and 2 bases, there was a span of 14 bases. Germline loops: CDR1 LNHDA, CDR2 SQIVND (reference sequence). The CDR3 nucleotides are TGTGCCACCACCATCACAGGAAACTATGGCTACACCTTC. It codes for CATTITGNYGYTF. The full variable domain, its missing parts supplied by reference TRBV19 and TRBJ1-2, is DGGITQSPKYLFRKEGQNVTLSCEQNLNHDAMYWYRQDPGQGLRLIYYSQIVNDFQKGDIAEGYSVSREKKESFPLTVTSAQKNPTAFYLCATTITGNYGYTFGSGTRLTVV.